This record looks at one T cell receptor (beta chain) sequence and its context. The source of the sample is a study of shared clonotypes between healthy human individuals. Measured with immunoSEQ multiplex PCR; TCRdb has only the in-frame clones, and not every one. The table shows fewer than 800,000 clones, with around 90% occurring only once. Naive CD8 populations comprised CD45RO-negative cells positively selected for CCR7, excluding terminally differentiated effector memory CD45RA+ cells. Trimming took off 3 bases at V and 9 bases at J, with 15 bases between the two ends. This CDR3 is 14 amino acids long. The germline V gene encodes CDR1 LNHDA and CDR2 SQIVND (reference sequence).

This TCR came from a man aged 25-45 years in good health. The chain joins TRBV19 to TRBJ1-5; D may be TRBD1 (5 bases). Sequenced material: naive CD8+ T cells sorted from blood. DNA of the CDR3: TGTGCCAGTAGTATGATTAGGGGCGGGGGGCCCCAGCATTTT. This codes for CASSMIRGGGPQHF.